The rows below give T cell receptor beta chains drawn from one sample of a study of control samples from healthy donors and cancer patients. Method: immunoSEQ multiplex PCR; TCRdb's copy keeps in-frame clones and lacks some. The repertoire holds about 250,000 clones, with approximately 80% as singletons. The sample was PBMCs. These receptors were obtained from a woman aged 60 to 75 with lung cancer. CDR3s include the opening cysteine and the closing phenylalanine or tryptophan.

>TRBV10-1|TRBJ1-1|13
CASSESGYTEAFF
>TRBV5-8|TRBJ2-3|14
CASSFAGEGDTQYF
>TRBV3-1/TRBV3-2|TRBJ1-2|14
CASSPWTENYGYTF
>TRBV6-5|TRBJ1-1|13
CASRPTGGPEAFF
>TRBV28|TRBJ1-2|13
CASSMRQTYGYTF
>TRBV24-1|TRBJ2-3|17
CATSDPTGRGGTDTQYF
>TRBV6-5|TRBJ1-4|15
CASSAGTGGEEKLFF
>TRBV5-1|TRBJ1-3|15
CASSLSSVSGNTIYF
>TRBV5-1|TRBJ2-6|18
CPSSLGGTDNSGANVLTF
>TRBV18|TRBJ1-4|15
CASSATFATNEKLFF
>TRBV6-5|TRBJ1-1|14
CASRSGGGGTEAFF